The 6 T cell receptor beta chains presented below share a single source sample, sequenced in a study of shared T cell receptors in the human thymus. This table comes from immunoSEQ multiplex PCR, and its TCRdb copy is limited to in-frame clones, with some not included. The data hold 600,000 to 900,000 clones, with roughly 85% observed a single time. This sample was shared with a second study, whose subject was human thymus T cells.

What was sequenced was thymocytes. These receptors were obtained from a girl under three years old with a congenital heart defect.

CDR3 sequence: CASSLREGQPQHF. In DNA, the CDR3 is TGTGCCAGCAGCTTGCGGGAGGGTCAGCCCCAGCATTTT. This chain joins TRBV5-5 and TRBJ1-5; D is unclear. Germline loops: CDR1 SGHKS, CDR2 YYEKEE (reference sequence). Trimming shortened V by 1 base and J by 6 bases, and 8 bases separated the two germline ends. This CDR3 is built from 13 residues.

This sequence joins TRBV19 and TRBJ2-2; D remains unclear. The CDR3 sequence is 11 residues long. V was cut by 5 bases and J by 4 bases, with 2 bases left in between. CDR1 and CDR2 from the germline V gene are LNHDA and SQIVND (reference sequence). Here the CDR3 reads CASSLTGELFF. As DNA, the CDR3 is TGTGCCAGTAGTCTCACCGGGGAGCTGTTTTTT.

The rearrangement uses TRBV7-2 and TRBJ1-2; weak D call: TRBD1 (5 bases). The CDR3 runs 15 residues. Germline loops: CDR1 SGHTA, CDR2 FQGNSA. V gave up 1 base and J gave up 2 bases, with 11 bases separating them. CDR3 in amino acids: CASSLGGQPNYGYTF. CDR3 nucleotide sequence: TGTGCCAGCAGCTTAGGCGGACAACCGAACTATGGCTACACCTTC.

The V call is TRBV29-1, the J call TRBJ2-7, with TRBD1 identical over 8 bases. The V segment lost 5 bases and the J segment 4 bases; nucleotides outside the gene matches: 10. There are 14 residues in the CDR3. Germline V gene lookup returns CDR1 SQVTM and CDR2 ANQGSEA. The CDR3 coding sequence is TGCAGCGTTTCATCCGCAGGGGGCGCGTACGAGCAGTACTTC. Translation: CSVSSAGGAYEQYF.

The rearrangement links TRBV28 to TRBJ1-1; 8 bases are a match to TRBD1. Germline lookup yields CDR1 MDHEN and CDR2 SYDVKM. The ends lost 5 bases at V and 5 bases at J; junction bases unmatched: 13. The CDR3 covers 16 residues. CDR3 bases: TGTGCCAGCAGTCCCGGGGACAGGAGTGAAATAACTGAAGCTTTCTTT. Translation gives CASSPGDRSEITEAFF.

The V and J genes are TRBV19 and TRBJ2-1; 11 positions match TRBD2. Germline CDR1 reads LNHDA; CDR2 reads SQIVND (reference sequence). The CDR3 has 14 residues. Losses at the gene ends were 7 bases for V and 4 bases for J; bases not matched to a gene: 3. CDR3 bases: TGTGCCAGTACACTAGCGGGAGTATACAATGAGCAGTTCTTC. Its translation: CASTLAGVYNEQFF.